Each of the 27 T cell receptor beta chains below was sequenced from the same sample in a study of T cells after yellow fever vaccination. Via MiXCR, TCRdb re-called the 5' RACE reads, giving one row per CDR3 protein. This sample has just under 85,000 distinct CDR3 sequences, with 13% found just once. Sequencing used CD8+ T cells not binding an NS4B(214-222) dextramer, sorted from PBMCs, obtained around 3 weeks after the first yellow fever vaccination. The source of these receptors is a man between 18 and 29 years old who received the YFV17D yellow fever vaccine.

This sequence joins TRBV15 and TRBJ2-5; 7 bases are a match to TRBD1. This CDR3 has 13 amino acids. Germline CDR1 reads LNHNV; CDR2 reads YYDKDF (reference sequence). V gave up 6 bases and J gave up 2 bases; unmatched junction bases: 3. The CDR3: CATRGTVQETQYF. The CDR3 DNA sequence: TGTGCCACCAGGGGGACAGTACAAGAGACCCAGTACTTC. Supplemented by reference TRBV15 and TRBJ2-5, the full variable domain reads DAMVIQNPRYQVTQFGKPVTLSCSQTLNHNVMYWYQQKSSQAPKLLFHYYDKDFNNEADTPDNFQSRRPNTSFCFLDIRSPGLGDTAMYLCATRGTVQETQYFGPGTRLLVL.

This clonotype showed up just a few times. V is TRBV7-2 and J is TRBJ2-7; D might be TRBD2 (6 bases). The CDR3 runs to 16 residues. Germline loops: CDR1 SGHTA, CDR2 FQGNSA. V lost 5 bases, J lost 6 bases, and 23 bases lay in between. The CDR3 region is CASSASPGNQGLEQYF. The CDR3 nucleotides are TGTGCCAGCAGCGCATCTCCAGGGAACCAGGGACTCGAGCAGTACTTC.

Only a few counts were recorded for this clonotype. The rearrangement joins TRBV7-6 to TRBJ2-1, with D hard to call. V was trimmed by 8 bases and J by 4 bases, leaving 12 bases between them. The CDR3 is 13 amino acids. In germline, CDR1 is SGHVS, CDR2 FNYEAQ. CDR3: CASRLFIYNEQFF. The CDR3, as DNA: TGTGCCAGCCGGCTGTTCATTTACAATGAGCAGTTCTTC.

The V and J genes are TRBV27 and TRBJ2-1; a weak D match, TRBD1 (6 bases). Trimming shortened V by 5 bases and J by 5 bases, and 16 bases separated the two germline ends. This CDR3 spans 15 amino acids. Germline loops: CDR1 MNHEY, CDR2 SMNVEV (reference sequence). In DNA, the CDR3 is TGTGCCAGCAGTATAAGGACAGACGGGAACAATGAGCAGTTCTTC. Translation gives CASSIRTDGNNEQFF.

The chain employs TRBV19 and TRBJ1-5, with 7 positions matching TRBD1. The CDR3 extends over 15 amino acids. The germline CDR1 and CDR2 sequences are LNHDA and SQIVND (reference sequence). With V trimmed by 5 bases and J by 6 bases, 10 bases remained unmatched. The CDR3 sequence is CASSPTGRGGQPQHF. DNA of the CDR3: TGTGCCAGTAGTCCGACAGGGCGGGGAGGTCAGCCCCAGCATTTT. Full variable domain (remainder filled in from reference TRBV19 and TRBJ1-5): DGGITQSPKYLFRKEGQNVTLSCEQNLNHDAMYWYRQDPGQGLRLIYYSQIVNDFQKGDIAEGYSVSREKKESFPLTVTSAQKNPTAFYLCASSPTGRGGQPQHFGDGTRLSIL.

The DNA for the CDR3 is TGCGCCAGCAGCTTGAGCTACAGGGCCTCGGGCGAGCAGTACTTC. Translating gives CASSLSYRASGEQYF. The V call is TRBV5-1, the J call TRBJ2-7, with a weak D call TRBD1 (6 bases). Germline V gene sequence: CDR1 SGHRS, CDR2 YFSETQ. V lost 1 base and J lost 6, with 17 bases in between. The CDR3 runs 15 residues.

This clonotype has only a few counts. The chain links TRBV5-1 to TRBJ1-1; perhaps TRBD1 as D (6 bases). V was cut by 4 bases and J by 5 bases, with 21 bases left in between. The V gene's germline CDR1 is SGHRS and CDR2 YFSETQ. The length of the CDR3 is 16 residues. In DNA form, the CDR3 reads TGCGCCAGCAGCCCAAGGGCAGGGGTGGGGAGTACTGAAGCTTTCTTT. This encodes CASSPRAGVGSTEAFF.

V and J are TRBV11-2 and TRBJ2-7; the D is unclear. CDR1 SGHAT and CDR2 FQNNGV come from the germline V gene. V dropped 4 bases and J dropped 4 bases, with 8 bases sitting between them. The CDR3 consists of 12 residues. The CDR3 sequence is CASSSVPYEQYV. For the CDR3, the DNA is TGTGCCAGCAGCTCAGTACCATACGAGCAGTACGTC.

The table lists this clonotype with many counts. V usage is TRBV4-3 and J usage is TRBJ2-2; no clear D. The CDR3 loop spans 15 amino acids. V gave up 3 bases and J gave up 0 bases, with 8 bases separating them. Germline V gene data show CDR1 as LGHNA and CDR2 as YSLEER. The CDR3 region has the DNA TGCGCCAGCAGCCAGGTGTCCACGAACACCGGGGAGCTGTTTTTT. Translating gives CASSQVSTNTGELFF.

There are a few counts of this clonotype. V is TRBV5-1 and J is TRBJ2-1; a possible D gene is TRBD2 (6 bases). The CDR3 is 15 amino acids. Germline loops: CDR1 SGHRS, CDR2 YFSETQ. V lost 4 bases to trimming and J lost 5 bases, with 16 bases between them. This CDR3 is CASSQSQGGNNEQFF. The CDR3 region has the DNA TGCGCCAGCAGCCAATCTCAAGGAGGGAACAATGAGCAGTTCTTC.

This clonotype was seen only once. A much larger clone differs by one base, so this may be a read error. This chain links TRBV5-1 with TRBJ1-6; D possibly corresponds to TRBD1 (5 bases). CDR1 and CDR2 from the germline V gene are SGHRS and YFSETQ. The V end lost 3 bases, the J end lost 9 bases, and 16 bases lay between the germline ends. This CDR3 has 15 amino acids. The CDR3 region has the DNA TGCGCCAGCAGCTCCCGCAGGGCCCGTACTTCACCCCTCCACTTT. Translating gives CASSSRRARTSPLHF.

V usage is TRBV25-1 and J usage is TRBJ2-2; D perhaps matches TRBD2 (5 bases). The CDR3 has 14 residues. CDR1 is MGHDK, CDR2 SYGVNS, per germline. V was shortened by 3 bases and J by 4 bases, with 9 bases between the two germline ends. CDR3 in DNA: TGTGCCAGCAGTGAGCCCGGGGTCACCGGGGAGCTGTTTTTT. Encoded protein: CASSEPGVTGELFF. Together with reference TRBV25-1 and TRBJ2-2, the CDR3 gives the full variable domain: EADIYQTPRYLVIGTGKKITLECSQTMGHDKMYWYQQDPGMELHLIHYSYGVNSTEKGDLSSESTVSRIRTEHFPLTLESARPSHTSQYLCASSEPGVTGELFFGEGSRLTVL.

This clonotype occurred a few times. The V gene is TRBV10-3, the J gene TRBJ2-2; D not certain. Between the trimmed V and J ends, which lost 10 bases and 1 base, there was a span of 16 bases. CDR1 and CDR2 (germline): ENHRY, SYGVKD. This CDR3 comprises 15 residues. The DNA for the CDR3 is TGTGCCACCTCGACCGGAACTGAGAACACCGGGGAGCTGTTTTTT. This sequence encodes CATSTGTENTGELFF.

This sequence joins TRBV7-9 and TRBJ1-1; possibly TRBD1 for D (5 bases). CDR3 length: 13 residues. V lost 11 bases, J lost 0 bases, and 13 bases lay in between. From germline, CDR1 is SEHNR and CDR2 FQNEAQ (reference sequence). In DNA form, the CDR3 reads TGTGCCCCCGAGGGGCGTTTGAACACTGAAGCTTTCTTT. Translated: CAPEGRLNTEAFF.

This clonotype was observed a handful of times. V and J are TRBV7-2 and TRBJ2-2; a weak D match, TRBD2 (6 bases). The ends were cut back, 5 bases at V and 6 bases at J, with 19 bases in the middle. Per germline, CDR1 SGHTA and CDR2 FQGNSA. CDR3 length equals 16 residues. The CDR3 region has the DNA TGTGCCAGCAGCCCCGAGGGGCTAGCGTCCGCCGGGGAGCTGTTTTTT. Protein: CASSPEGLASAGELFF.

This clonotype came up a few times. The gene calls are TRBV29-1 and TRBJ2-7; D unresolved. Germline loops: CDR1 SQVTM, CDR2 ANQGSEA. V lost 1 base and J 4 bases, leaving 5 bases between the germline ends. There are 11 residues in the CDR3. CDR3 in amino acids: CSVEAEYEQYF. The CDR3 bases are TGCAGCGTTGAAGCAGAGTACGAGCAGTACTTC.

The chain has TRBV4-3 and TRBJ1-6, with D perhaps TRBD1 (5 bases). V was trimmed by 5 bases and J by 11 bases, leaving 16 bases between them. CDR1 and CDR2 (germline): LGHNA, YSLEER. The CDR3 extends over 14 amino acids. The CDR3 DNA reads TGCGCCAGCAGCAAAGGGAGGGGACTGGCACCCCTCCACTTT. Protein product: CASSKGRGLAPLHF.

This clonotype has just a few counts. The chain uses TRBV12-3 or TRBV12-4 and TRBJ1-4; TRBD1 might be the D (6 bases). Trimming took 6 bases from V and 3 from J, leaving 17 bases between them. The CDR3 covers 16 residues. CDR3 sequence (DNA): TGTGCCAGCAGGCCTCATGGGGGGGCCCCTAATGAAAAACTGTTTTTT. Amino acids: CASRPHGGAPNEKLFF.

The J gene is TRBJ2-3, the V gene TRBV11-2; D may be TRBD2 (7 bases). This CDR3 region has 16 residues. Trimming cost V 6 bases and J 1 base, with 17 bases left between them. In germline, CDR1 is SGHAT, CDR2 FQNNGV. CDR3 protein: CASRGGRLRRTDTQYF. CDR3 sequence (DNA): TGTGCCAGCAGGGGGGGGCGCCTTAGACGCACAGATACGCAGTATTTT.

This clonotype turned up a few times. J is TRBJ1-1 and V is TRBV25-1; the match to TRBD1 covers 9 bases. The V gene end was trimmed by 4 bases and the J gene end by 3 bases; junction bases not matched to a gene: 12. Germline V lookup: CDR1 MGHDK, CDR2 SYGVNS. The length of the CDR3 is 17 residues. As DNA, the CDR3 is TGTGCCAGCAGTGCCCAGGGACAGGGATGGTATGACACTGAAGCTTTCTTT. Encoded protein: CASSAQGQGWYDTEAFF. Based on the CDR3 plus reference TRBV25-1 and TRBJ1-1, the full variable domain is EADIYQTPRYLVIGTGKKITLECSQTMGHDKMYWYQQDPGMELHLIHYSYGVNSTEKGDLSSESTVSRIRTEHFPLTLESARPSHTSQYLCASSAQGQGWYDTEAFFGQGTRLTVV.

This clonotype was found a few times. V gene TRBV15 combines with J gene TRBJ2-2; perhaps TRBD1 as D (6 bases). Per germline, CDR1 LNHNV and CDR2 YYDKDF (reference sequence). This CDR3 has 15 amino acids. V lost 0 bases and J lost 1, with 6 bases in between. CDR3 sequence: CATSRDRGNTGELFF. CDR3 DNA sequence: TGTGCCACCAGCAGAGACAGGGGGAACACCGGGGAGCTGTTTTTT.

The chain uses TRBV6-5 and TRBJ1-2; unclear D gene. Germline V gene sequence: CDR1 MNHEY, CDR2 SVGAGI. The V end lost 2 bases, the J end lost 0 bases, and 10 bases lay between the germline ends. There are 15 residues in the CDR3. The CDR3 bases are TGTGCCAGCAGTTACAATGCGGTAGCTAACTATGGCTACACCTTC. The encoded protein is CASSYNAVANYGYTF.

The V call is TRBV7-6, the J call TRBJ2-2; D is unresolved. The CDR3 totals 14 residues. CDR1 SGHVS and CDR2 FNYEAQ come from the germline V gene. The V and J ends lost 1 base and 1 base respectively, with 4 bases between them. The CDR3 DNA is TGTGCCAGCAGCTTAGGACTGAACACCGGGGAGCTGTTTTTT. Its translation: CASSLGLNTGELFF.

This clonotype was seen a handful of times. The chain employs TRBV9 and TRBJ2-2, with 7 bases matching TRBD1. V dropped 2 bases and J dropped 12; count of bases not matched to a gene: 19. The CDR3 extends over 17 amino acids. Germline values: CDR1 SGDLS, CDR2 YYNGEE. DNA for the CDR3: TGTGCCAGCAGCGTCTCAACAGGGGAAGGAGGTGGCAGGCAGCTGTTTTTT. Translation gives CASSVSTGEGGGRQLFF.

In its sample, this clonotype was seen a few times. The rearrangement joins TRBV6-1 to TRBJ2-1; D is perhaps TRBD1 or TRBD2 (6 bases each). Germline CDR1 is MNHNS and CDR2 is SASEGT. V lost 6 bases, J lost 10 bases, and 22 bases lay in between. There are 15 residues in the CDR3. The CDR3 coding sequence is TGTGCCAGCAGCCTCACAGACTCGGGGGCCCTGGAGCAGTTCTTC. As protein: CASSLTDSGALEQFF.

Only a few counts were recorded for this clonotype. The gene calls are TRBV6-2 or TRBV6-3 and TRBJ2-3; D is uncertain. Germline V gene data show CDR1 as MNHEY and CDR2 as SVGEGT. V lost 4 bases and J lost 2, with 7 bases in between. There are 13 residues in the CDR3. The CDR3 sequence is CASSFRSTDTQYF. CDR3 DNA sequence: TGTGCCAGCAGTTTCCGGTCCACAGATACGCAGTATTTT.

In its sample, this clonotype was seen a few times. The chain joins TRBV6-1 to TRBJ1-1; D is possibly TRBD1 (5 bases). The V gene lost 8 bases and the J gene lost 1 base, with 11 bases spanning the gap. Per the germline V gene, CDR1 is MNHNS and CDR2 is SASEGT. This CDR3 spans 13 amino acids. CDR3 coding DNA: TGTGCCAGCGGGACGGCGGGGAACACTGAAGCTTTCTTT. Translated: CASGTAGNTEAFF.